This T cell receptor (beta chain) emerged from a study of blood T cell repertoires in COVID-19. From germline, CDR1 is MNHNS and CDR2 SASEGT. The CDR3 contains 16 residues. J gave up 6 bases and V 4 bases, and 9 bases lay outside the gene matches. TCRdb keeps only in-frame clones here, not all; method: immunoSEQ multiplex PCR. The table lists about 200,000 clones, more than 75% of them singletons. This receptor was taken from a woman at least 80 years old with acute or convalescent COVID-19. Sequenced input: peripheral blood. The chain combines TRBV6-1 with TRBJ1-6, with 7 bases matching TRBD1. The CDR3 nucleotides are TGTGCCAGCAGTGGACCGAACAGGGGACCTAATTCACCCCTCCACTTT. Residues: CASSGPNRGPNSPLHF.